This TCR beta chain was sequenced for a study of T-cell memory formation after mild COVID-19. Study overall: TCR clusters were largely donor specific.

Per germline, CDR1 LGHNA and CDR2 YSLEER. The CDR3 is 15 amino acids. The V and J ends lost 2 bases and 3 bases respectively, with 14 bases between them. General study points: Clones that contracted clustered mainly in CM and EM if CD4+ and in EMRA if CD8+.

There are many counts of this clonotype. What it binds is unknown. TCRdb itself ran the 5' RACE reads through MiXCR, one entry per CDR3 protein. The sample lists some 57,000 distinct CDR3 sequences, 10% to 15% seen once, with approximately 24% in the top ten. The sample taken for sequencing was PBMCs or a T cell subset sorted from them (not recorded which). This TCR was sampled from a young man who had mild COVID-19 (a few samples of this study predate the infection). Cell type and time point are not known. The chain recombines TRBV4-3 with TRBJ2-7; no reliable D call. In nucleotides, the CDR3 is TGCGCCAGCAGCCAATCTTCGAACCCCTACTACGAGCAGTACTTC. Protein product: CASSQSSNPYYEQYF.